This T cell receptor beta chain was retrieved from a study of T cells after yellow fever vaccination. Study-wide points: Primary-vaccination clones mostly resurfaced post-booster (96% CD4, roughly 87% CD8). Bulk-population clonotypes that are abundant could appear as contaminants in FACS-sorted repertoires.

This clonotype was seen more than once but under ten times. What it recognizes is unknown. 5'RACE template switching generated TCR cDNA, adding a universal primer site and UMIs. TCRdb ran MiXCR on the 5' RACE reads and lists one entry per CDR3 protein. Among hundreds of thousands of distinct CDR3 sequences listed, about 12% were seen once. CDR3 length: 11 amino acids. V was pared by 7 bases and J by 6 bases, with 9 bases between. Germline V gene lookup returns CDR1 MNHEY and CDR2 SVGAGI. The sequencing here drew on PBMCs, taken on the day of the yellow fever booster vaccination. The clonotype was recovered from a young man who received the YFV17D yellow fever vaccine. V gene TRBV6-5 combines with J gene TRBJ1-2; tentatively, D is TRBD1 (6 bases). The CDR3 coding sequence is TGTGCCAGCAAGGACAGCCATGGCTACACCTTC. Translating it yields CASKDSHGYTF.